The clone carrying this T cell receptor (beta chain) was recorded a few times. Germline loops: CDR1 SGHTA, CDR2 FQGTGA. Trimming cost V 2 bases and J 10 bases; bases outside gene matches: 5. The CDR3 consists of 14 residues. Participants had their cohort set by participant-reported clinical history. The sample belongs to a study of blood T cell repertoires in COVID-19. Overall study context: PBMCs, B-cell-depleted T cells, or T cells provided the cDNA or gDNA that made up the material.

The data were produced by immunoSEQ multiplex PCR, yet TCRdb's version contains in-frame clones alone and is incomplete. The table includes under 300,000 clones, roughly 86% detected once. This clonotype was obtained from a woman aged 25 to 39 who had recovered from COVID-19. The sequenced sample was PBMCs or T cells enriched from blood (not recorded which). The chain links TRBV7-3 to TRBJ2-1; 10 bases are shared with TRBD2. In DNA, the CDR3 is TGTGCCAGCAGCTTAGAGACGGGACTAGCGGAGCAGTTCTTC. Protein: CASSLETGLAEQFF.